These 2 T cell receptor beta chains were sequenced from one sample in a study of shared clonotypes between healthy human individuals. TCRdb's table, derived via immunoSEQ multiplex PCR, lists solely in-frame clones and lacks some. The sample lists some 500,000 clones; 77% were seen once. The sample consisted of PBMCs. The origin of the receptors is a woman aged 35 to 49 in good health. Some clones in this sample may be carry-over from other donors' samples.

The chain joins TRBV28 to TRBJ2-7, with 10 nucleotides matching TRBD1. This CDR3 spans 14 amino acids. J gave up 3 bases and V 6 bases, and 5 bases lay outside the gene matches. CDR1 is MDHEN, CDR2 SYDVKM, per germline. Written as DNA, the CDR3 is TGTGCCAGCAGAAGGACAGGGGGTTTCTACGAGCAGTACTTC. It encodes CASRRTGGFYEQYF.

The gene calls are TRBV27 and TRBJ1-2, with D unresolved. CDR3 length: 15 amino acids. CDR1 and CDR2 from the germline V gene are MNHEY and SMNVEV (reference sequence). Trimming took 6 bases from V and 0 from J, leaving 14 bases between them. CDR3 in amino acids: CASRGFRSANYGYTF. CDR3 bases: TGTGCCAGCAGAGGTTTCAGATCAGCTAACTATGGCTACACCTTC.